This TCR beta chain was recorded in a study of cytomegalovirus exposure and HLA in healthy donors. About the research overall: Around 86 million unique TCRs, all from HLA-typed donors, were included in an early release of the data. Most genotyped donors, 65% to 90% of 398, had Caucasian-associated genetic ancestry. Study-wide points: Earlier analysis looked at TCR beta V segments, and most were productive about 90% or about 30% of the time. Sequencing depth across donors, presence/absence analyses assumed, was roughly uniform.

V lost 6 bases to trimming and J lost 3 bases; unmatched junction nucleotides: 4. This CDR3 is 13 amino acids long. Germline-derived CDR1 and CDR2 are KGHSH and LQKENI. A multiplex PCR was run with 60 Vbeta primers and 13 Jbeta primers. Data came from immunoSEQ multiplex PCR; TCRdb stores just in-frame clones and leaves some out. This sample's table has about 140,000 clones. As for this clone: The antigen is not known.

This receptor was obtained from a man in his forties in good health and CMV-seronegative. The V call is TRBV18, the J call TRBJ1-1; TRBD1 aligns across 7 bases. Sequenced input: PBMCs. Here the CDR3 reads CASSQGVDTEAFF. The CDR3 DNA is TGTGCCAGCTCGCAGGGGGTCGACACTGAAGCTTTCTTT.